This TCR beta chain was observed in a study of blood T cells in healthy people across ages. V shed 0 bases and J shed 8 bases, with 14 bases lying between them. Germline V gene sequence: CDR1 SGHAT, CDR2 FQNNGV. The length of the CDR3 is 15 residues. Through a sample-barcoded 5' primer and a J-beta primer mix, a second PCR was run for 7 to 11 cycles. TCRdb fed the 5' RACE reads into MiXCR, producing one record per CDR3 protein. The sample shows about 1.4 million distinct CDR3 sequences, around 59% of them seen only once. This clonotype originated in a man between 18 and 35 years old in good health. The chain couples TRBV11-2 to TRBJ2-1, with D possibly being TRBD2 (7 bases). The specimen was blood. In DNA form, the CDR3 reads TGTGCCAGCAGCTTAGATAGGGGGGGCCGGGATGAGCAGTTCTTC. Translated, it gives CASSLDRGGRDEQFF.